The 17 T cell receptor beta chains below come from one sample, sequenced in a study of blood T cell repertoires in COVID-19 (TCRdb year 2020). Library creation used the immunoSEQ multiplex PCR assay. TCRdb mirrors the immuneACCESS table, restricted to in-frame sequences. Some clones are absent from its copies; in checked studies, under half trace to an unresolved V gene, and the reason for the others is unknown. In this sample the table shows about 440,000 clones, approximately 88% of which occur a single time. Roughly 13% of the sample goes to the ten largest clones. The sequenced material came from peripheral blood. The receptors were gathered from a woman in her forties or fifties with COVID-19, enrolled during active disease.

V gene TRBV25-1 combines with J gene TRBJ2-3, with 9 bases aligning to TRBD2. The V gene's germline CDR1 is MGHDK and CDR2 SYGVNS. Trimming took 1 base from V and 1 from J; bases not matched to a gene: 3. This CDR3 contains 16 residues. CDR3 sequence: CASSEFSSGGTDTQYF. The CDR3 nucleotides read TGTGCCAGCAGTGAATTCTCTAGCGGGGGCACAGATACGCAGTATTTT.

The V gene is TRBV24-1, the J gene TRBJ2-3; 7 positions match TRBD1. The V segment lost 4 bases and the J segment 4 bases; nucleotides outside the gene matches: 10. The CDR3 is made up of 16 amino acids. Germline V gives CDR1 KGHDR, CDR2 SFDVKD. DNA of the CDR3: TGTGCCACCAGTGACCCGGGACAGAAAAAGTCAGATACGCAGTATTTT. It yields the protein CATSDPGQKKSDTQYF.

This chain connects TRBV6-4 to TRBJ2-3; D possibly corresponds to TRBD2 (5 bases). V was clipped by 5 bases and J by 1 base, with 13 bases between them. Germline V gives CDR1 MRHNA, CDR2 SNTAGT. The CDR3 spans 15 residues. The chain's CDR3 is CASSRVSARTDTQYF. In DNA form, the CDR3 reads TGTGCCAGCAGTCGCGTTAGCGCCCGCACAGATACGCAGTATTTT.

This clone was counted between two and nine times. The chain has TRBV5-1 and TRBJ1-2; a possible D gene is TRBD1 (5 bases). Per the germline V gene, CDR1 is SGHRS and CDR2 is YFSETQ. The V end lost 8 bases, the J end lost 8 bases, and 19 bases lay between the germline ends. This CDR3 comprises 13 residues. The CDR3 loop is CASDPEGTGGYTF. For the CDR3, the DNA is TGCGCCAGTGATCCCGAAGGGACTGGGGGCTACACCTTC.

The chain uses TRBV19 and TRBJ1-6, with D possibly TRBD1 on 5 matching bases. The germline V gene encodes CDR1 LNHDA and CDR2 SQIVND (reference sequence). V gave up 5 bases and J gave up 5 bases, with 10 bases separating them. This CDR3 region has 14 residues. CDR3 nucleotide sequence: TGTGCCAGTAGTTACCGCAGGGATAATTCACCCCTCCACTTT. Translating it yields CASSYRRDNSPLHF.

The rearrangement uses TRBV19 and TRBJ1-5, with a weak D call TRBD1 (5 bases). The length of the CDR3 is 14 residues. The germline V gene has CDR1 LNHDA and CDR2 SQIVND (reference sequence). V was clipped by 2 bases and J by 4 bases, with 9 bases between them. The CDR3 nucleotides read TGTGCCAGTAGTATATGGGACTCTAATCAGCCCCAGCATTTT. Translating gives CASSIWDSNQPQHF.

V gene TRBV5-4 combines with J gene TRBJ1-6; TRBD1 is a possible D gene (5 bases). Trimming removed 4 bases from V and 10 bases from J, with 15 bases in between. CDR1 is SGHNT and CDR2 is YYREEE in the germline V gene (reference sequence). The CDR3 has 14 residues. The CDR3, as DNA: TGTGCCAGCAGCCTACCCACAGGCGAGTCACCCCTCCACTTT. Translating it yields CASSLPTGESPLHF.

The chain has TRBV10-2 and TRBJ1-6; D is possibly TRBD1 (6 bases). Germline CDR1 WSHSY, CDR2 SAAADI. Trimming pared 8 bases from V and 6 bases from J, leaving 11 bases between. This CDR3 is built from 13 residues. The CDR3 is CASSGTSNSPLHF. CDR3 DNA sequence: TGCGCCAGCTCCGGGACATCTAATTCACCCCTCCACTTT.

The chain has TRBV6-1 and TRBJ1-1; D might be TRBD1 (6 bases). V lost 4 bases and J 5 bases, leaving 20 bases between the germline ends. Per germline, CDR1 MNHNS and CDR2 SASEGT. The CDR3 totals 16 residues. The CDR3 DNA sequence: TGTGCCAGCAGTGTGGTCGGCAGGGGTAGGTCTACTGAAGCTTTCTTT. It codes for CASSVVGRGRSTEAFF.

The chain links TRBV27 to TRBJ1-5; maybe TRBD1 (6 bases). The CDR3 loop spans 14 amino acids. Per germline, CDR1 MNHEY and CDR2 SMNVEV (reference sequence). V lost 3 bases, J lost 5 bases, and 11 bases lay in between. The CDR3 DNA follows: TGTGCCAGCAGTTTTACAGGGTACGATCAGCCCCAGCATTTT. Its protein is CASSFTGYDQPQHF.

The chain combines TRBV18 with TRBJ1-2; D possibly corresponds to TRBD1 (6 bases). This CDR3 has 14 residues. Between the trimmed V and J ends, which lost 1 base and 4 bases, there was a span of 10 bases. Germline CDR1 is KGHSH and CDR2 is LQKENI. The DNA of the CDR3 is TGTGCCAGCTCACCACGCCGGGGGGCCTATGGCTACACCTTC. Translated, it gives CASSPRRGAYGYTF. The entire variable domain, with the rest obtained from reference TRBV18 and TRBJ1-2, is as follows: NAGVMQNPRHLVRRRGQEARLRCSPMKGHSHVYWYRQLPEEGLKFMVYLQKENIIDESGMPKERFSAEFPKEGPSILRIQQVVRGDSAAYFCASSPRRGAYGYTFGSGTRLTVV.

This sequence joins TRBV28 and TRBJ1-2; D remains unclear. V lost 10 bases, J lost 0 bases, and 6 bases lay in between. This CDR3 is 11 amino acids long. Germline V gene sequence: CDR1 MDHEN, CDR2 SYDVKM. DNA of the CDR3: TGTGCCACCGGAGCTAACTATGGCTACACCTTC. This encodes CATGANYGYTF.

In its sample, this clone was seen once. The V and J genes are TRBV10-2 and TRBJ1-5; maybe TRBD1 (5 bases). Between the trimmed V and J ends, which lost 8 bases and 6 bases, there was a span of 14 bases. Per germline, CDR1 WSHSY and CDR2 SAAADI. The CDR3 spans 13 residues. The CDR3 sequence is CASSPGVGQPQHF. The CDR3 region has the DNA TGCGCCAGCTCCCCGGGGGTTGGTCAGCCCCAGCATTTT.

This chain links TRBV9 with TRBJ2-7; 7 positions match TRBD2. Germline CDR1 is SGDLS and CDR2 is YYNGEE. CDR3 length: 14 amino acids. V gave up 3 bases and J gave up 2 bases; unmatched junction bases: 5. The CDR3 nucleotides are TGTGCCAGCAGCGCGGGGGGTTCCCCCTACGAGCAGTACTTC. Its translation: CASSAGGSPYEQYF.

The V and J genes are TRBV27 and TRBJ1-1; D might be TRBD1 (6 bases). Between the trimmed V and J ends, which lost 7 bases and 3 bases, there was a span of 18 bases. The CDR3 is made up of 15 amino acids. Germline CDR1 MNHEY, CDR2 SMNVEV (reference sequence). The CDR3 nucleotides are TGTGCCAGCACCGCTACAACAGGGCGGGACACTGAAGCTTTCTTT. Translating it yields CASTATTGRDTEAFF.

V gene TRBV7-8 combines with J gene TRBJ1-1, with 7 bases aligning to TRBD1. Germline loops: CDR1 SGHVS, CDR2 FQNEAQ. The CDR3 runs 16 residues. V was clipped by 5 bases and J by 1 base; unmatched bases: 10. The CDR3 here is CASSPTRGTPNTEAFF. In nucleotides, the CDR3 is TGTGCCAGCAGCCCCACCAGGGGGACGCCGAACACTGAAGCTTTCTTT. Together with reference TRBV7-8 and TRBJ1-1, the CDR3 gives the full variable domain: GAGVSQSPRYKVAKRGQDVALRCDPISGHVSLFWYQQALGQGPEFLTYFQNEAQLDKSGLPSDRFFAERPEGSVSTLKIQRTQQEDSAVYLCASSPTRGTPNTEAFFGQGTRLTVV.

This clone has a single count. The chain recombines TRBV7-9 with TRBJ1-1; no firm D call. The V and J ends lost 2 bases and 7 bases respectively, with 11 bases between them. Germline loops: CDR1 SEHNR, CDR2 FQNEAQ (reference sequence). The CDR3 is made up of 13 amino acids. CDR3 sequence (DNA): TGTGCCAGCAGCTTAAGTATGGTCGGTGAAGCTTTCTTT. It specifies CASSLSMVGEAFF.